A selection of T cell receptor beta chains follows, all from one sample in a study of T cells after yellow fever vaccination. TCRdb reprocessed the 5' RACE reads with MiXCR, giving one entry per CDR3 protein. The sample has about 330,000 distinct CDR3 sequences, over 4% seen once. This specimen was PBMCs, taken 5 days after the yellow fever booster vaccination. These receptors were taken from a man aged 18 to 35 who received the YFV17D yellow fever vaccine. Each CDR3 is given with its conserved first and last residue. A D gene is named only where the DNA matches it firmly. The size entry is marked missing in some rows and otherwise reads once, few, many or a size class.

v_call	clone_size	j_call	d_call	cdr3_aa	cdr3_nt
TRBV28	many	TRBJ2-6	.	CASSSRAGANVLTF	TGTGCCAGCAGTTCCAGGGCTGGGGCCAACGTCCTGACTTTC
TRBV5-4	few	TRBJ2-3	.	CASSQTGEGADTQYF	TGTGCCAGCAGCCAGACAGGAGAGGGGGCAGATACGCAGTATTTT
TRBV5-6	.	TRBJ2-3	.	CASSLRISTDTQYF	TGTGCCAGCAGCTTGCGGATTAGCACAGATACGCAGTATTTT
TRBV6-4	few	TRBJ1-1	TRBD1	CASKDRAITEAFF	TGTGCCTCCAAGGACAGGGCCATCACTGAAGCTTTCTTT
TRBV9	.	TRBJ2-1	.	CASSVGEQSGNEQFF	TGTGCCAGCAGCGTAGGTGAACAGAGCGGCAATGAGCAGTTCTTC
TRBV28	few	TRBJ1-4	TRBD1	CASSRDREGEKLFF	TGTGCCAGCAGCCGGGACAGGGAAGGAGAAAAACTGTTTTTT
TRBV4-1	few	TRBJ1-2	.	CASSQVGGSLYGYTF	TGCGCCAGCAGCCAAGTGGGTGGAAGCCTCTATGGCTACACCTTC
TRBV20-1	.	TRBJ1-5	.	CSARGSGNQPQHF	TGCAGTGCTAGGGGTTCGGGCAATCAGCCCCAGCATTTT
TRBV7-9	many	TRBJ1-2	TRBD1	CASSLRDRAENGYTF	TGTGCCAGCAGCTTACGGGACAGGGCCGAGAATGGCTACACCTTC
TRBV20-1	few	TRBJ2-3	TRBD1	CSATVRDRGKDTQYF	TGCAGTGCTACCGTCCGGGACAGGGGGAAAGATACGCAGTATTTT
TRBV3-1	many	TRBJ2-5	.	CASSQEVWETQYF	TGTGCCAGCAGCCAAGAGGTGTGGGAGACCCAGTACTTC
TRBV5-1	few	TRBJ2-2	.	CASGERGIANTGELFF	TGCGCCAGCGGAGAGCGAGGAATCGCGAACACCGGGGAGCTGTTTTTT
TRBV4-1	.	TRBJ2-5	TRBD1	CASSQLGQGETQYF	TGCGCCAGCAGCCAACTCGGACAGGGTGAGACCCAGTACTTC
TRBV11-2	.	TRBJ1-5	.	CASSLGDGNQPQHF	TGTGCCAGCAGCTTAGGAGACGGGAATCAGCCCCAGCATTTT
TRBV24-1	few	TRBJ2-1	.	CATSFGYSYNEQFF	TGTGCCACCAGTTTCGGCTACTCCTACAATGAGCAGTTCTTC
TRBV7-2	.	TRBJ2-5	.	CASRSRWTAFQETQYF	TGTGCCAGCAGGTCCCGCTGGACAGCGTTTCAAGAGACCCAGTACTTC
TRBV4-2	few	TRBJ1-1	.	CASSQDHGGTEAFF	TGTGCCAGCAGCCAAGATCATGGGGGCACTGAAGCTTTCTTT
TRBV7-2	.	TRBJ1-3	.	CASSLSPGASGNTIYF	TGTGCCAGCAGCTTAAGCCCAGGGGCCTCTGGAAACACCATATATTTT
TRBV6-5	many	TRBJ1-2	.	CASSYSGAGYTF	TGTGCCAGCAGTTACTCAGGGGCCGGCTACACCTTC
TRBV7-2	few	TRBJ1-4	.	CASSRDITNEKLFF	TGTGCCAGCAGTCGGGACATAACTAATGAAAAACTGTTTTTT
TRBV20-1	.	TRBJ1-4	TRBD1	CSARTGTGEKLFF	TGCAGTGCAAGGACCGGGACAGGTGAAAAACTGTTTTTT
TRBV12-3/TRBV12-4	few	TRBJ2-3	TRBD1	CASSLIIGQGATLGGTDTQYF	TGTGCCAGCAGTTTAATAATAGGACAGGGGGCCACCCTAGGGGGCACAGATACGCAGTATTTT
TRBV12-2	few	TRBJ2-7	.	CASRPRSPGGPYEQYF	TGTGCAAGTCGCCCGAGGTCCCCAGGGGGCCCCTACGAGCAGTACTTC
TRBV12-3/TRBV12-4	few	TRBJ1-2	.	CASSFGIGYTF	TGTGCCAGCAGTTTCGGGATTGGCTACACCTTC
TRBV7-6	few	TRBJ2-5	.	CASSPRDGETQYF	TGTGCCAGCAGCCCCCGGGACGGAGAGACCCAGTACTTC
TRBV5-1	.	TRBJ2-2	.	CASSPANTGELFF	TGCGCCAGCAGCCCAGCGAACACCGGGGAGCTGTTTTTT
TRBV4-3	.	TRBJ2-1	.	CASSQGASSNEQFF	TGCGCCAGCAGCCAAGGGGCCAGCTCTAATGAGCAGTTCTTC
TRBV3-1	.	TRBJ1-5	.	CASSQGALSNQPQHF	TGTGCCAGCAGCCAAGGGGCTTTAAGCAATCAGCCCCAGCATTTT
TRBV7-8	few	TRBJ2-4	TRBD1	CASSPKTGVNIQYF	TGTGCCAGCAGCCCTAAGACAGGGGTGAACATTCAGTACTTC
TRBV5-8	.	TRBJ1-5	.	CASSLQGLVQPQHF	TGTGCCAGCAGCCTACAGGGCTTGGTTCAGCCCCAGCATTTT
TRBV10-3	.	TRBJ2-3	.	CAITSRGEADTQYF	TGTGCCATCACCAGCAGAGGGGAAGCAGATACGCAGTATTTT
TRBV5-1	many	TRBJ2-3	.	CASSFTGNENTQYF	TGCGCCAGCAGCTTTACCGGGAATGAGAATACGCAGTATTTT
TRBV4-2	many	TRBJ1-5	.	CASSQDGAARQPQHF	TGTGCCAGCAGCCAAGATGGGGCGGCAAGGCAGCCCCAGCATTTT
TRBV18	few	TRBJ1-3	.	CASSREVWNTIYF	TGTGCCAGCTCACGAGAGGTGTGGAACACCATATATTTT
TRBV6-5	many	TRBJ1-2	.	CASSYGMGASYGYTF	TGTGCCAGCAGTTACGGTATGGGGGCCAGCTATGGCTACACCTTC
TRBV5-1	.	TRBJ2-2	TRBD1	CASSPKTTGEAGELFF	TGCGCCAGCAGTCCGAAGACCACAGGGGAAGCCGGGGAGCTGTTTTTT
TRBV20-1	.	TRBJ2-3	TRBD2	CSAIAGGRGNTQYF	TGCAGTGCCATAGCGGGGGGCCGGGGGAATACGCAGTATTTT
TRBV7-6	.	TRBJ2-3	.	CASSKTDRDRDTQYF	TGTGCCAGCAGCAAAACGGACCGAGACAGAGATACGCAGTATTTT
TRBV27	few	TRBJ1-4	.	CASSLFGGNEKLFF	TGTGCCAGCAGTTTATTTGGAGGGAATGAAAAACTGTTTTTT
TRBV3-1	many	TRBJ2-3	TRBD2	CASSLTSGEDTQYF	TGTGCCAGCAGCCTGACTAGCGGGGAAGATACGCAGTATTTT
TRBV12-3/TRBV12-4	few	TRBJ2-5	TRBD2	CASSGGALETQYF	TGTGCCAGCAGCGGGGGGGCCTTGGAGACCCAGTACTTC
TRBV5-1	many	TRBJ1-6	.	CASSLDGASDYNSPLHF	TGCGCCAGCAGCTTGGATGGAGCTTCCGACTATAATTCACCCCTCCACTTT
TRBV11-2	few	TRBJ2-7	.	CASSLIPSSYEQYF	TGTGCCAGCAGCTTAATACCCAGCTCCTACGAGCAGTACTTC
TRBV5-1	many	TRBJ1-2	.	CASSPGGSLNYGYTF	TGCGCCAGCAGCCCGGGGGGAAGCCTTAACTATGGCTACACCTTC
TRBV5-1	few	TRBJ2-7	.	CASSLAPTNEQYF	TGCGCCAGCAGCTTGGCCCCTACTAACGAGCAGTACTTC
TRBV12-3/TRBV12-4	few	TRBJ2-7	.	CASSLAYLGGGGKDEQYF	TGTGCCAGCAGTTTAGCTTACCTCGGAGGGGGCGGTAAGGACGAGCAGTACTTC
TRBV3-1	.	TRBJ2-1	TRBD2	CASSLTSGGWGEQFF	TGTGCCAGCAGCCTGACTAGCGGGGGGTGGGGTGAGCAGTTCTTC
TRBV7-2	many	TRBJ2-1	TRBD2	CASSFGTSVGIGEQFF	TGTGCCAGCAGCTTCGGGACTAGCGTGGGTATTGGTGAGCAGTTCTTC
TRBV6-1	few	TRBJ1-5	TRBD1	CASAGQAVQPQHF	TGTGCCAGCGCGGGACAGGCCGTGCAGCCCCAGCATTTT
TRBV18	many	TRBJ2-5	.	CASSPPQETQYF	TGTGCCAGCTCACCCCCCCAAGAGACCCAGTACTTC
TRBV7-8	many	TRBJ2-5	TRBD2	CASSWEPGRGGETQYF	TGTGCCAGCAGCTGGGAGCCGGGACGCGGGGGGGAGACCCAGTACTTC
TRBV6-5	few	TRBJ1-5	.	CASSLQGRNQPQHF	TGTGCCAGCAGCCTACAGGGTCGTAATCAGCCCCAGCATTTT
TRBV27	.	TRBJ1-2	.	CASSYGKGYGYTF	TGTGCCAGCAGCTACGGGAAGGGGTACGGCTACACCTTC
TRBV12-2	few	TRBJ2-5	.	CASRRQIQETQYF	TGTGCAAGTCGCCGCCAGATCCAAGAGACCCAGTACTTC
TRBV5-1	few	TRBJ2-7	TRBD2	CASRGLAEYEQYF	TGCGCCAGCAGGGGACTAGCGGAATACGAGCAGTACTTC
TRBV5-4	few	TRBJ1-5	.	CASSRSPTDQPQHF	TGTGCCAGCAGTCGAAGTCCCACGGATCAGCCCCAGCATTTT
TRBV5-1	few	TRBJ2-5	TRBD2	CASSGEAGGPQTQYF	TGCGCCAGCAGCGGGGAGGCGGGGGGGCCGCAGACCCAGTACTTC
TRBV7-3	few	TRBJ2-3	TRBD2	CASSLSAGDYTQYF	TGTGCCAGCAGCTTAAGCGCGGGGGATTATACGCAGTATTTT